The source of this T cell receptor (beta chain) is a study of blood T cell repertoires in COVID-19. Study background: The United States, Italy and Spain were the sources of the acute and convalescent COVID-19 samples.

Trimming cost V 4 bases and J 4 bases, with 9 bases left between them. The CDR3 length is 13 residues. CDR1 and CDR2 from the germline V gene are MNHEY and SVGEGT. TCRdb's table, derived via immunoSEQ multiplex PCR, lists solely in-frame clones and lacks some. Of around 26,000 clones in the sample, 82% were seen once. This rearrangement joins TRBV6-2 or TRBV6-3 to TRBJ2-3; unclear D gene. The clonotype originates from a human donor in a cohort sampled during active COVID-19. The sequenced sample was peripheral blood. This CDR3 is CASSSGEADTQYF. Here the CDR3 DNA reads TGTGCCAGCAGTTCGGGTGAGGCAGATACGCAGTATTTT.